This T cell receptor beta chain appears in the sequencing data of a study of blood T cell repertoires in COVID-19. Study context: Researchers got acute and convalescent COVID-19 samples from the United States, Italy and Spain.

The CDR3 sequence is 13 residues long. V shed 5 bases and J shed 4 bases, with 11 bases lying between them. As originally analysed: Estimated nucleated cell counts came from reference gene primer amplification. Method: immunoSEQ multiplex PCR; TCRdb's copy keeps in-frame clones and lacks some. The DNA was the basis for D and trimming; V, J and clone size are from that table. The data show some 76,000 clones, with 75% to 95% seen just once and under 6.5% held by the top ten. The rearrangement joins TRBV12-3 or TRBV12-4 to TRBJ1-1, with D possibly being TRBD1 (6 bases). The sequence came from a young woman with acute or convalescent COVID-19. Source material: peripheral blood. CDR3 loop: CASSPGVRTEAFF. The CDR3, as DNA: TGTGCCAGCAGTCCAGGGGTACGCACTGAAGCTTTCTTT.